This T cell receptor (beta chain) appears in the sequencing data of a study of blood T cell repertoires in COVID-19. About the study: COVID-19 samples collected from the United States, Italy and Spain covered acute and convalescent phases.

Cohorts were based on clinical histories the participants reported. Cohort 3 recovery required two negative PCRs, clearance, or symptom resolution. The CDR3 is 16 residues long. CDR1 and CDR2 (germline): SGDLS, YYNGEE. With 3 bases clipped from V and 10 bases from J, the junction kept 10 bases outside the gene matches. Under the authors' procedure: Estimated nucleated cell counts came from reference gene primer amplification. TCRdb's table, derived via immunoSEQ multiplex PCR, lists solely in-frame clones and lacks some. The D gene and trimming were derived from the DNA, and the V and J assignments and clone size from that table. The sample lists roughly 190,000 clones, about four fifths occurring once.

The specimen sequenced was PBMCs or T cells enriched from blood (not recorded which). The source is a man aged 40-55 years who had recovered from COVID-19. The V and J genes are TRBV9 and TRBJ1-6; 10 nucleotides match TRBD1. The CDR3 coding sequence is TGTGCCAGCAGCGGACCCTCGGGACAGGGGAAGTCACCCCTCCACTTT. This gives the protein CASSGPSGQGKSPLHF.